This TCR beta chain comes out of a study of blood T cell repertoires in COVID-19 (dated by TCRdb to the early 2020s). Background on the whole study: The collaborator samples originated in the United States, Italy and Spain and spanned the acute and convalescent phases of COVID-19. The prospective study material was composed of cDNA or gDNA derived from T cells, B-cell-depleted T cells, or PBMCs. Deeply sampled blood TCRbeta repertoires from subjects exposed to, actively infected with, or recovered from COVID-19 were included in the dataset. The repertoires were released in a freely available public database meant as a resource for research on the immune response to SARS-CoV-2. Samples came from the ongoing ImmuneRACE study (first 160 participants) plus 1,254 subjects from 6 global collaborators. A de-identified subject ID, COVID-19 status, age in years and sex were almost always included in the sample metadata. Where available, HLA class I and class II types were obtained from metadata supplied by the sample provider rather than from assay-based typing.

In regard to this clone: Its recognized antigen is unknown. There are no base qualities to consult, and no much larger clone falls within one base. This specimen includes other DNA sequences encoding the same CDR3.

The germline V gene yields SGHNT for CDR1 and YENEEA for CDR2. The CDR3 has 14 amino acids, counting the end cysteine and phenylalanine. The sequence is cut down to CDR3 DNA, 42 bases in frame from base 1. Trimming leaves V shorter by 3 bases and J shorter by 0 bases, with the junction holding 2 bases beyond the gene matches. Overall study results and their limits: Clinical and demographic metadata were provided uncurated, with the amount varying by source and participant.

Participants in the prospective study were aged roughly 18 to 100 years, lived in about two dozen United States geographic areas, and enrolled through a virtual design. In the prospective study, participants were assigned to cohorts based on the clinical history participants reported in a screening survey and a study questionnaire. For ImmuneRACE Cohort 3, a participant was defined as recovered based on two consecutive negative NP/OP PCR tests, clearance by a healthcare professional, or resolution of symptoms. Each participant in the prospective study had whole blood, serum and a nasopharyngeal or oropharyngeal swab collected by mobile phlebotomists. Participants in the prospective study had the option to provide additional blood draws and questionnaires over a roughly 2-month period. Prospective study blood samples were shipped either frozen or at room temperature before DNA extraction. TCRbeta CDR3 regions were amplified from genomic DNA using the immunoSEQ Assay, a bias-controlled multiplex PCR. The authors' analysis ran thus. The number of nucleated cells in each sample was estimated by amplification of reference gene primers within the assay. To quantify the absolute abundance of each unique TCRbeta CDR3 rearrangement, sequence reads were collapsed and filtered. For each sample, productive Simpson clonality was calculated as the square root of Simpson's diversity index across productive rearrangements. Not all clones reach the TCRdb copy of this immuneACCESS table, which keeps in-frame sequences only. Checked studies attribute under half of the gap to unresolved V genes and leave the rest unexplained. V and J calls and clone size follow that table, whereas D and trimming were derived from the DNA. The sample records about 270,000 clones, just over 85% of which are singletons. Jointly, the top ten make up around 16% of the sample.

The chain is made from TRBV11-3 and TRBJ2-7, with 7 central nucleotides matching TRBD2. The clonotype was recovered from a young man who had recovered from COVID-19. The material sequenced was PBMCs or T cells enriched from blood (not recorded which). The CDR3 region reads CASSLGLPSYEQYF. The nucleotides are TGTGCCAGCAGCTTGGGACTACCCTCCTACGAGCAGTACTTC.